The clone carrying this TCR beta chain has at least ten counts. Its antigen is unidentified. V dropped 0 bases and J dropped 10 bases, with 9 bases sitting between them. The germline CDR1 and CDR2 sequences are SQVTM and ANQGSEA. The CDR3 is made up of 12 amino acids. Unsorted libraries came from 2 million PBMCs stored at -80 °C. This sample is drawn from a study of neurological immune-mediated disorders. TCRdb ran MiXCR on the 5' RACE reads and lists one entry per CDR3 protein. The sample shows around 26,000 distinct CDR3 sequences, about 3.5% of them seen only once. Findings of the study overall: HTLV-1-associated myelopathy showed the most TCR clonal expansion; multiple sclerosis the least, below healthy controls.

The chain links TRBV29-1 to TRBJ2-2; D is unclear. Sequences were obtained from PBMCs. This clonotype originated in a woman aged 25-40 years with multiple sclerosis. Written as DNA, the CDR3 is TGCAGCGTTGAAGAAGTAGGGCAGGAGCTGTTTTTT. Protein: CSVEEVGQELFF.